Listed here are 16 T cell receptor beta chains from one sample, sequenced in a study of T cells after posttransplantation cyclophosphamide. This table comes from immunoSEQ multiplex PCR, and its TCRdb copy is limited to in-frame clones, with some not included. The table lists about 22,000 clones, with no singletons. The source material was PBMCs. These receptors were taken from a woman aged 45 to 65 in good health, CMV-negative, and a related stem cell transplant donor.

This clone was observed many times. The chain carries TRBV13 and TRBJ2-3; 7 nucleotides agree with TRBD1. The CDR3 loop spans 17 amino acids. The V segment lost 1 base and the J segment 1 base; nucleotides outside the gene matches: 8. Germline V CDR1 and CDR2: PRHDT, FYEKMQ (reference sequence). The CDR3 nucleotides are TGTGCCAGCAGCTTAGCAGGGTGGGGGACAGGCACAGATACGCAGTATTTT. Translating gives CASSLAGWGTGTDTQYF.

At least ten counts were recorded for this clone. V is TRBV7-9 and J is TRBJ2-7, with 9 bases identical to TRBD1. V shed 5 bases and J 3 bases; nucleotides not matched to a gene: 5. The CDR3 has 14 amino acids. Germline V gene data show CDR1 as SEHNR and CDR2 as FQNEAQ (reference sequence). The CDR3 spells CASSGSGQGYEQYF. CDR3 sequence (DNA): TGTGCCAGCAGCGGATCGGGACAGGGCTACGAGCAGTACTTC.

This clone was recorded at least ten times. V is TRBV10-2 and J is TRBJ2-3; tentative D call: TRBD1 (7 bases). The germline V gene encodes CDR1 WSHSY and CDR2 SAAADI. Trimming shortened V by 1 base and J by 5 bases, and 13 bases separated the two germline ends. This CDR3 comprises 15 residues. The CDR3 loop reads CASSEWRGREDTQYF. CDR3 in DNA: TGCGCCAGCAGTGAGTGGAGGGGGCGCGAAGATACGCAGTATTTT.

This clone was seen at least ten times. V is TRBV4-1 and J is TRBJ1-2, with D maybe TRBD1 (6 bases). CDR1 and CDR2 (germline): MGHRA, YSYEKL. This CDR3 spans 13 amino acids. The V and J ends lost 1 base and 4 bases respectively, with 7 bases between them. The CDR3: CASSQVDSYGYTF. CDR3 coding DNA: TGCGCCAGCAGCCAAGTGGACAGCTATGGCTACACCTTC.

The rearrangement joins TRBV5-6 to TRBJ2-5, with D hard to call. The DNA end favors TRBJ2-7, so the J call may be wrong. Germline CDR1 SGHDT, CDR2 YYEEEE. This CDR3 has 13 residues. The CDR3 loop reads CASSLNSIYEQYF. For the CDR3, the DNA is TGTGCCAGCAGCTTGAACAGCATCTACGAGCAGTACTTC.

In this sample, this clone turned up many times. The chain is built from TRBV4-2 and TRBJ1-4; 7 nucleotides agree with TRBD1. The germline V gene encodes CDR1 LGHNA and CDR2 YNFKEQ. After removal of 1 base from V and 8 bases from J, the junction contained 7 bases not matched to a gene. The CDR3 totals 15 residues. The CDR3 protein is CASSQVRDSWEKLFF. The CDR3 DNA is TGTGCCAGCAGCCAAGTGAGGGACAGCTGGGAAAAACTGTTTTTT.

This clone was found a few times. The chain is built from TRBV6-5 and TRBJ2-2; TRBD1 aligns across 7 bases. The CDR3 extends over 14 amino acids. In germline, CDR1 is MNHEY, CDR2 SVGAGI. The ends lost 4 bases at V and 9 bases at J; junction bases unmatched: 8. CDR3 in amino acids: CASSSKTGLRELFF. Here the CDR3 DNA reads TGTGCCAGCAGTTCGAAGACAGGGCTCCGGGAGCTGTTTTTT.

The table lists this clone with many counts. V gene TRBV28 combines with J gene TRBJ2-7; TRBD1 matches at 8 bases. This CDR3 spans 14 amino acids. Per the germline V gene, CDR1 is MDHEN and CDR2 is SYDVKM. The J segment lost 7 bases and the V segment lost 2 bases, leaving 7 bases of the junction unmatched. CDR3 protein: CASSLAAGGYEQYF. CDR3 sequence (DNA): TGTGCCAGCAGTTTAGCGGCAGGGGGCTATGAGCAGTACTTC.

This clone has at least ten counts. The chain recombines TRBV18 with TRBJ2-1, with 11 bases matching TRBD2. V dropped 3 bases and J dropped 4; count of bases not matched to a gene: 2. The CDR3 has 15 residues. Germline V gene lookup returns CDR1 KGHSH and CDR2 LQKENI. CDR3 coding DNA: TGTGCCAGCTCACCCGGACTAGCGGGTTACAATGAGCAGTTCTTC. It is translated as CASSPGLAGYNEQFF.

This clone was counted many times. CDR3 sequence reads: CASSIALTRDTADTQYF. The CDR3 DNA reads as TGTGCCAGTAGTATAGCCCTGACTAGGGATACAGCGGATACGCAGTATTTT. This rearrangement joins TRBV19 to TRBJ2-3; possibly TRBD2 for D (6 bases). The CDR3 covers 17 residues. Germline V gene data show CDR1 as LNHDA and CDR2 as SQIVND (reference sequence). V was shortened by 1 base and J by 6 bases, with 20 bases between the two germline ends.

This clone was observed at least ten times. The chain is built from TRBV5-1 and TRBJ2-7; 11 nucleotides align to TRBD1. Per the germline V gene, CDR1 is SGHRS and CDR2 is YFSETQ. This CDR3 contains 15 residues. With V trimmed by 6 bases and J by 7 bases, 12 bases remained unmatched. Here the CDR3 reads CASTPRDRGDREQYF. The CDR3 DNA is TGCGCCAGCACGCCCCGGGACAGGGGGGACCGGGAGCAGTACTTC.

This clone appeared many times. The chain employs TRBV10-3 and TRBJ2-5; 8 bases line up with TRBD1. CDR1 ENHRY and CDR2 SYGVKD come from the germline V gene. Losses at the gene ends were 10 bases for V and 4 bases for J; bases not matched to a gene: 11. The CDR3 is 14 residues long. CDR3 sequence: CATRTETGAETQYF. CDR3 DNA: TGTGCCACCCGAACGGAGACAGGGGCAGAGACCCAGTACTTC.

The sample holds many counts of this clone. CDR3: CASSQIGAGYSYEQYF. For the CDR3, the DNA is TGTGCCAGCAGCCAGATAGGGGCAGGTTACTCCTACGAGCAGTACTTC. The J gene is TRBJ2-7, the V gene TRBV28, with D possibly matching TRBD1 (5 bases). The length of the CDR3 is 16 residues. Trimming removed 6 bases from V and 0 bases from J, with 18 bases in between. CDR1 is MDHEN and CDR2 is SYDVKM in the germline V gene.

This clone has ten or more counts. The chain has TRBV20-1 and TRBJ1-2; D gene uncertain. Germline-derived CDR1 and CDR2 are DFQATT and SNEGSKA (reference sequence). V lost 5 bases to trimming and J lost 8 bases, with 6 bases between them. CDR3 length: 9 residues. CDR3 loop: CSAAGGYTF. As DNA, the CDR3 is TGCAGTGCTGCGGGGGGCTACACCTTC.

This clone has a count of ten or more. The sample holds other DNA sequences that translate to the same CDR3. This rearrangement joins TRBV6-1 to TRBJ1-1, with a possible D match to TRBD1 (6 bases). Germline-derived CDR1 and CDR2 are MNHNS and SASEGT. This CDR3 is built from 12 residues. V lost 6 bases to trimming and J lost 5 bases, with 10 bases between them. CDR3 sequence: CASSLTGTEAFF. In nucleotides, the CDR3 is TGTGCCAGCAGCCTGACAGGTACTGAAGCTTTCTTT.

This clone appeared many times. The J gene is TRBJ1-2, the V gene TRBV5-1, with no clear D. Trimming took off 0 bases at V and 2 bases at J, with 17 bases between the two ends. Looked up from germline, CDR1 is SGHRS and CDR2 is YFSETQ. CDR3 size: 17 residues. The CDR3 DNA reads TGCGCCAGCAGCTTGGCCAGTATCGGGATGGCCAACTATGGCTACACCTTC. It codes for CASSLASIGMANYGYTF.